Following are 26 T cell receptor beta chains from one sample sequenced in a study of post-analysis software for immune sequencing data. Broader study findings: When patients were compared with controls, about 5 TRBV segments were more frequent, TRBV5-6, TRBV5-1 and TRBV20-1 among them.

These receptors have no identified antigens. Unique-molecular-identifier-tagged TCR beta cDNA libraries were used. TCRdb ran MiXCR on the PCR reads and lists one entry per CDR3 protein. The table has about 820,000 distinct CDR3 sequences, approximately 50% seen once. The sequenced material came from blood. These receptor sequences come from a girl under 18 with multiple sclerosis.

The V gene is TRBV7-9, the J gene TRBJ1-4; the D is unclear. The length of the CDR3 is 12 residues. Trimming stripped 6 bases from V and 10 bases from J, with 12 bases between. The germline V gene encodes CDR1 SEHNR and CDR2 FQNEAQ (reference sequence). CDR3 nucleotide sequence: TGTGCCAGCAGGAGCATTGAAGGAAAACTGTTTTTT. Residues: CASRSIEGKLFF.

V is TRBV4-1 and J is TRBJ1-1, with a possible D match to TRBD1 (6 bases). Trimming took 4 bases from V and 4 from J, leaving 13 bases between them. Per the germline V gene, CDR1 is MGHRA and CDR2 is YSYEKL. CDR3 length: 14 amino acids. The DNA of the CDR3 is TGCGCCAGCAGCCTCGGGACAACGGGCACTGAAGCTTTCTTT. It codes for CASSLGTTGTEAFF.

The rearrangement links TRBV27 to TRBJ1-6; a possible D gene is TRBD1 (6 bases). The V end lost 2 bases, the J end lost 0 bases, and 17 bases lay between the germline ends. This CDR3 comprises 19 residues. Germline CDR1 reads MNHEY; CDR2 reads SMNVEV (reference sequence). The CDR3 region is CASSLRGTGTSSYNSPLHF. The CDR3 DNA sequence: TGTGCCAGCAGTTTAAGGGGTACAGGGACGAGCTCCTATAATTCACCCCTCCACTTT.

The V call is TRBV12-5, the J call TRBJ2-4, with D tentatively TRBD1 (5 bases). The CDR3 covers 13 residues. Deletions cut 1 base from V and 8 bases from J, with 9 bases between. Germline V lookup: CDR1 LGHNT, CDR2 FRNRAP. In nucleotides, the CDR3 is TGTGCTAGTGGTTTGGCAGGGTCGGACATTCAGTACTTC. This codes for CASGLAGSDIQYF.

The V call is TRBV5-8, the J call TRBJ2-3, with TRBD1 matching 10 bases. Germline V gives CDR1 SGHTS, CDR2 YDEGEE. There are 17 residues in the CDR3. V lost 0 bases to trimming and J lost 4 bases; unmatched junction nucleotides: 8. CDR3 protein: CASSLDLGQGKADTQYF. Here the CDR3 DNA reads TGTGCCAGCAGCTTGGACCTGGGACAGGGGAAGGCAGATACGCAGTATTTT.

This sequence joins TRBV20-1 and TRBJ2-1; possible D gene TRBD2, 5 bases. V dropped 5 bases and J dropped 3 bases, with 11 bases sitting between them. This CDR3 has 13 residues. The germline gives CDR1 DFQATT, CDR2 SNEGSKA (reference sequence). The CDR3 sequence is CSAEDSIYNEQFF. The CDR3 DNA follows: TGCAGTGCTGAGGACTCAATCTACAATGAGCAGTTCTTC.

This clonotype has only a few counts. This chain links TRBV7-2 with TRBJ2-1, with 8 nucleotides matching TRBD1. TRBJ2-7 matches the DNA end more closely, so the J call is doubtful. Germline values: CDR1 SGHTA, CDR2 FQGNSA. The CDR3 covers 14 residues. The CDR3 sequence: CASSYDRGGYEQYF. DNA of the CDR3: TGTGCCAGCAGCTACGACAGGGGAGGCTACGAGCAGTACTTC.

The chain has TRBV5-1 and TRBJ2-6; 13 positions match TRBD2. CDR1 SGHRS and CDR2 YFSETQ come from the germline V gene. Trimming took 4 bases from V and 0 from J; bases not matched to a gene: 4. This CDR3 has 18 amino acids. CDR3 residues: CASSGLAGAFSGANVLTF. The DNA for the CDR3 is TGCGCCAGCAGCGGACTAGCGGGGGCCTTCTCTGGGGCCAACGTCCTGACTTTC.

This chain uses TRBV20-1 with TRBJ2-7; TRBD1 matches 9 bases. The CDR3 has 14 amino acids. V lost 5 bases to trimming and J lost 4 bases; unmatched junction nucleotides: 9. Germline lookup yields CDR1 DFQATT and CDR2 SNEGSKA (reference sequence). The CDR3: CSAGGGDRAYEQYF. CDR3 nucleotide sequence: TGCAGTGCTGGAGGGGGGGACAGGGCTTACGAGCAGTACTTC.

The chain links TRBV20-1 to TRBJ2-3; 12 bases are a match to TRBD2. J was trimmed by 7 bases and V by 3 bases; bases with no gene match: 8. There are 15 residues in the CDR3. CDR1 and CDR2 (germline): DFQATT, SNEGSKA (reference sequence). The CDR3 sequence: CSASNLAGGLNTQYF. DNA for the CDR3: TGCAGTGCTAGTAACCTAGCGGGGGGGCTGAATACGCAGTATTTT.

This clonotype has more than one count but fewer than ten. The rearrangement joins TRBV6-1 to TRBJ2-6; D call uncertain. The CDR3 consists of 16 residues. Germline CDR1 is MNHNS and CDR2 is SASEGT. V was clipped by 2 bases and J by 2 bases, with 10 bases between them. The CDR3 loop is CASSERARTGANVLTF. The CDR3 DNA follows: TGTGCCAGCAGTGAACGGGCCAGGACTGGGGCCAACGTCCTGACTTTC.

The chain is built from TRBV20-1 and TRBJ2-7; D gene ambiguous. CDR1 and CDR2 from the germline V gene are DFQATT and SNEGSKA (reference sequence). The CDR3 is 14 residues long. V was clipped by 2 bases and J by 2 bases, with 13 bases between them. The CDR3 DNA reads as TGCAGTGCTAGACCCAGCATGGGTCCCTACGAGCAGTACTTC. This encodes CSARPSMGPYEQYF.

This chain joins TRBV7-2 and TRBJ2-7; D call uncertain. Between the trimmed V and J ends, which lost 5 bases and 4 bases, there was a span of 15 bases. The CDR3 sequence is 14 residues long. Germline V gene sequence: CDR1 SGHTA, CDR2 FQGNSA. The CDR3, as DNA: TGTGCCAGCAGCCCAGAAAGGGCGCGGTACGAGCAGTACTTC. It codes for CASSPERARYEQYF.

The table lists this clonotype with a count of one. The chain links TRBV7-2 to TRBJ1-1; no reliable D call. Germline values: CDR1 SGHTA, CDR2 FQGNSA. The CDR3 is 14 amino acids. The V end lost 4 bases, the J end lost 0 bases, and 9 bases lay between the germline ends. The CDR3 DNA sequence: TGTGCCAGCAGCTGGAGCAGCGTGAACACTGAAGCTTTCTTT. The encoded protein is CASSWSSVNTEAFF.

This sequence joins TRBV6-5 and TRBJ2-1; 12 bases are shared with TRBD2. V shed 6 bases, J shed 3 bases, and the junction held 6 bases outside the gene matches. Germline V lookup: CDR1 MNHEY, CDR2 SVGAGI. This CDR3 has 16 amino acids. The CDR3 DNA is TGTGCCAGCAGCAACGGACTAGCGGGACTCTACAATGAGCAGTTCTTC. Amino acids: CASSNGLAGLYNEQFF.

This clonotype was detected a few times. This sequence joins TRBV7-6 and TRBJ1-6; the D is unclear. The CDR3 extends over 15 amino acids. V lost 5 bases, J lost 0 bases, and 8 bases lay in between. Per germline, CDR1 SGHVS and CDR2 FNYEAQ. CDR3 protein: CASSPISSYNSPLHF. The DNA for the CDR3 is TGTGCCAGCAGCCCGATAAGCTCCTATAATTCACCCCTCCACTTT.

The chain couples TRBV25-1 to TRBJ2-5; tentatively, D is TRBD1 or TRBD2 (6 bases each). Germline V gene lookup returns CDR1 MGHDK and CDR2 SYGVNS. Deletions cut 5 bases from V and 7 bases from J, with 14 bases between. The CDR3 extends over 13 amino acids. The chain's CDR3 is CASSLQGRGTQYF. DNA for the CDR3: TGTGCCAGCAGTCTTCAGGGGCGGGGGACCCAGTACTTC.

This clonotype came up a few times. CDR3 protein: CASSPGPNNEQFF. For the CDR3, the DNA is TGTGCCAGCAGCCCCGGACCGAACAATGAGCAGTTCTTC. The chain employs TRBV5-5 and TRBJ2-1; D is ambiguous. V was clipped by 4 bases and J by 5 bases, with 10 bases between them. The CDR3 covers 13 residues. Germline V lookup: CDR1 SGHKS, CDR2 YYEKEE (reference sequence).

This chain connects TRBV20-1 to TRBJ2-1; 9 bases map to TRBD2. The V gene end was trimmed by 1 base and the J gene end by 0 bases; junction bases not matched to a gene: 13. CDR1 DFQATT and CDR2 SNEGSKA come from the germline V gene (reference sequence). The CDR3 has 19 amino acids. Written as DNA, the CDR3 is TGCAGTGCTAGAGGGAGCGGGAGGCTACTCGGGAGCTCCTACAATGAGCAGTTCTTC. It specifies CSARGSGRLLGSSYNEQFF.

The rearrangement links TRBV6-2 or TRBV6-3 to TRBJ2-1; 10 bases align to TRBD2. Germline CDR1 MNHEY, CDR2 SVGEGT. J was trimmed by 13 bases and V by 4 bases; bases with no gene match: 16. The CDR3 contains 16 residues. CDR3 amino acids: CASSWPRAGGRETQFF. The CDR3 DNA reads as TGTGCCAGCAGTTGGCCCCGAGCGGGGGGGCGAGAGACCCAGTTCTTC.

The V and J genes are TRBV29-1 and TRBJ1-2, with D maybe TRBD1 (6 bases). The ends were cut back, 7 bases at V and 2 bases at J, with 14 bases in the middle. The CDR3 consists of 13 residues. Germline-derived CDR1 and CDR2 are SQVTM and ANQGSEA. CDR3 DNA sequence: TGCAGCGCCAGGGAGGGGGTAAACTATGGCTACACCTTC. It codes for CSAREGVNYGYTF.

The chain links TRBV12-3 or TRBV12-4 to TRBJ2-7; D not certain. Deletions cut 7 bases from V and 7 bases from J, with 17 bases between. The CDR3 length is 13 residues. In DNA form, the CDR3 reads TGTGCCAGCAAACCGGGTTCCATGAGGGAGCAGTACTTC. Residues: CASKPGSMREQYF.

The V and J genes are TRBV11-2 and TRBJ2-2, with unresolved D. The V end lost 6 bases, the J end lost 3 bases, and 11 bases lay between the germline ends. The V gene's germline CDR1 is SGHAT and CDR2 FQNNGV. The CDR3 contains 14 residues. The CDR3 here is CASRPRRDTGELFF. The CDR3 nucleotides read TGTGCCAGCAGGCCAAGACGGGACACCGGGGAGCTGTTTTTT. The entire variable domain, with the rest obtained from reference TRBV11-2 and TRBJ2-2, is as follows: EAGVAQSPRYKIIEKRQSVAFWCNPISGHATLYWYQQILGQGPKLLIQFQNNGVVDDSQLPKDRFSAERLKGVDSTLKIQPAKLEDSAVYLCASRPRRDTGELFFGEGSRLTVL.

The rearrangement joins TRBV4-1 to TRBJ1-2; no clear D. CDR3 length: 16 residues. CDR1 is MGHRA and CDR2 is YSYEKL in the germline V gene. Trimming removed 3 bases at V and 8 bases at J, with 22 bases between. The DNA of the CDR3 is TGCGCCAGCAGCCAGCTCATAACGGGAGTCTCGGGCGGCTACACCTTC. Translation: CASSQLITGVSGGYTF.

The chain is built from TRBV3-1 and TRBJ1-4, with D possibly being TRBD1 (5 bases). The CDR3 runs 13 residues. Trimming stripped 4 bases from V and 4 bases from J, with 7 bases between. Germline V gene lookup returns CDR1 LGHDT and CDR2 YNNKEL (reference sequence). The CDR3 bases are TGTGCCAGCAGCCGGGACCTTAATGAAAAACTGTTTTTT. Residues: CASSRDLNEKLFF. Full variable domain (rest looked up from reference TRBV3-1 and TRBJ1-4): DTAVSQTPKYLVTQMGNDKSIKCEQNLGHDTMYWYKQDSKKFLKIMFSYNNKELIINETVPNRFSPKSPDKAHLNLHINSLELGDSAVYFCASSRDLNEKLFFGSGTQLSVL.

This clonotype appeared once. The chain couples TRBV5-1 to TRBJ1-2, with 12 bases matching TRBD1. Germline V CDR1 and CDR2: SGHRS, YFSETQ. The CDR3 has 17 residues. V shed 3 bases, J shed 4 bases, and the junction held 10 bases outside the gene matches. CDR3 protein: CASSSIPGTGGSYGYTF. In nucleotides, the CDR3 is TGCGCCAGCAGCTCGATTCCCGGGACAGGGGGCTCCTATGGCTACACCTTC.